A single sample is the source of the 29 T cell receptor beta chains below, sequenced in a study of T cells in Graves' hyperthyroidism and ophthalmopathy (dated by TCRdb to between 2019 and 2020). Libraries came from multiplex PCR. The instrument given in TCRdb is Illumina HiSeq 2000. Amplification of TCR beta CDR3 regions was carried out from RNA transcripts. The first round of RT-PCR for the TCR CDR3 was performed with the HTBI primer set and the Qiagen OneStep RT-PCR kit. Using fastp trimming at Q25 and MiXCR clonotype assembly, TCRdb reanalyzed the public sequencing data and kept in-frame beta chains. Here each entry gathers all rows of one CDR3 protein and keeps the most common genes and DNA. For this sample there are 700,000 to 850,000 distinct CDR3 sequences; 30% to 40% appear just once. The ten largest clones capture roughly 31% of the sample. The sample consisted of blood. All receptors come from a woman in her thirties or forties with Graves' hyperthyroidism.

The rearrangement uses TRBV12-3 or TRBV12-4 and TRBJ1-1, with D hard to call. This CDR3 is 15 amino acids long. The germline V and J ends were trimmed by 2 bases and 10 bases, with 20 bases remaining between them. CDR3 nucleotides: TGTGCCAGCAGTTTATCGATGGCCCGTCGGGCTGGAGCTTTCTTT. This translates into CASSLSMARRAGAFF.

Comments on this clonotype: Without the conserved terminal phenylalanine or tryptophan, this CDR3 likely stems from a read error. The genes are TRBV6-1 and TRBJ1-5, with TRBD1 identical over 7 bases. Trimming cost V 6 bases and J 0 bases; bases outside gene matches: 8. CDR1 and CDR2 (germline): MNHNS, SASEGT. The CDR3 has 16 residues. CDR3 sequence (DNA): TGTGCCAGCAGGGACAGGAGTATGGGTAGCAATCAGCCCCAGCATCTT. Amino acids: CASRDRSMGSNQPQHL.

The gene calls are TRBV24-1 and TRBJ1-2, with unresolved D. V shed 3 bases and J shed 7 bases, with 14 bases lying between them. This CDR3 region has 14 residues. Germline-derived CDR1 and CDR2 are KGHDR and SFDVKD. DNA of the CDR3: TGTGCCACCAGTGATCCCGGGCAGGCGGTTGGCTACACCTTC. Translating gives CATSDPGQAVGYTF.

This clonotype has at least ten counts. This chain uses TRBV20-1 with TRBJ2-2; D not resolved. Germline CDR1 reads DFQATT; CDR2 reads SNEGSKA (reference sequence). The V end lost 5 bases, the J end lost 4 bases, and 5 bases lay between the germline ends. This CDR3 is built from 11 residues. The CDR3 bases are TGCAGTGCTCGTCGCACCGGGGAGCTGTTTTTT. Protein product: CSARRTGELFF.

Only a few counts were recorded for this clonotype. The chain recombines TRBV7-2 with TRBJ1-2; D gene ambiguous. The germline CDR1 and CDR2 sequences are SGHTA and FQGNSA. The ends were cut back, 6 bases at V and 1 base at J, with 15 bases in the middle. This CDR3 has 15 residues. CDR3 loop: CASSLGGLDNYGYTF. DNA for the CDR3: TGTGCCAGCAGTCTGGGAGGGTTGGATAACTATGGCTACACCTTC.

The chain couples TRBV4-1 to TRBJ1-5, with D perhaps matching TRBD1 (5 bases). V lost 0 bases and J lost 9, with 24 bases in between. The CDR3 extends over 18 amino acids. Looked up from germline, CDR1 is MGHRA and CDR2 is YSYEKL. Here the CDR3 reads CASSQELLGRSKHRPQHF. For the CDR3, the DNA is TGCGCCAGCAGCCAAGAACTTTTGGGACGGAGCAAACATCGGCCCCAGCATTTT.

This clonotype came up many times. V is TRBV5-6 and J is TRBJ1-4, with a weak D call TRBD1 (5 bases). This CDR3 comprises 14 residues. V was clipped by 1 base and J by 4 bases, with 8 bases between them. Germline-derived CDR1 and CDR2 are SGHDT and YYEEEE. The CDR3 protein is CASSLQGDNEKLFF. In DNA form, the CDR3 reads TGTGCCAGCAGCTTGCAGGGAGATAATGAAAAACTGTTTTTT. Supplemented by reference TRBV5-6 and TRBJ1-4, the full variable domain reads DAGVTQSPTHLIKTRGQQVTLRCSPKSGHDTVSWYQQALGQGPQFIFQYYEEEERQRGNFPDRFSGHQFPNYSSELNVNALLLGDSALYLCASSLQGDNEKLFFGSGTQLSVL.

Comment on this clonotype: A much larger clone sits a single nucleotide away, making a read error possible. The gene calls are TRBV6-6 and TRBJ2-5, with TRBD1 matching over 8 bases. CDR1 and CDR2 from the germline V gene are MNHNY and SVGAGI (reference sequence). The CDR3 is 15 residues long. The CDR3 loop reads CASGYWDRNQETQYF. CDR3 DNA: TGTGCCAGCGGTTACTGGGACAGGAACCAAGAGACCCAGTACTTC.

This clonotype was observed many times. This sequence joins TRBV7-9 and TRBJ2-7; 8 bases match TRBD2. Germline V gene data show CDR1 as SEHNR and CDR2 as FQNEAQ (reference sequence). This CDR3 spans 15 amino acids. After removal of 3 bases from V and 2 bases from J, the junction contained 6 bases not matched to a gene. Here the CDR3 reads CASSFPSGSTYEQYF. CDR3 nucleotides: TGTGCCAGCAGCTTTCCCAGCGGGAGTACCTACGAGCAGTACTTC.

Notes on this clonotype: Being one base from a much bigger clone, this may be a read error. This chain uses TRBV7-2 with TRBJ2-7; D not certain. Trimming cost V 8 bases and J 0 bases, with 20 bases left between them. Germline lookup yields CDR1 SGHTA and CDR2 FQGNSA. The CDR3 runs to 16 residues. CDR3 region: CASGPPRGDSSYEQYF. In DNA form, the CDR3 reads TGTGCCAGCGGACCACCCCGCGGAGATAGCTCCTACGAGCAGTACTTC.

This clonotype has a count of ten or more. V is TRBV24-1 and J is TRBJ2-5; 7 nucleotides line up with TRBD1. The ends lost 5 bases at V and 7 bases at J; junction bases unmatched: 9. CDR3 length equals 14 residues. The V gene's germline CDR1 is KGHDR and CDR2 SFDVKD. CDR3 amino acids: CATSARQSGGTQYF. Written as DNA, the CDR3 is TGTGCCACCAGTGCGCGACAGTCAGGGGGGACCCAGTACTTC.

The chain combines TRBV5-5 with TRBJ1-1; a weak D match, TRBD1 (6 bases). The germline V and J ends were trimmed by 2 bases and 5 bases, with 10 bases remaining between them. The CDR3 consists of 13 residues. Germline CDR1 is SGHKS and CDR2 is YYEKEE (reference sequence). The CDR3, as DNA: TGTGCCAGCAGCTTCGGGGGGCTTACTGAAGCTTTCTTT. Protein product: CASSFGGLTEAFF. Full variable domain (remainder filled in from reference TRBV5-5 and TRBJ1-1): DAGVTQSPTHLIKTRGQQVTLRCSPISGHKSVSWYQQVLGQGPQFIFQYYEKEERGRGNFPDRFSARQFPNYSSELNVNALLLGDSALYLCASSFGGLTEAFFGQGTRLTVV.

To note about this clonotype: A much larger clone is a single base away; this may be a read error. The rearrangement uses TRBV10-3 and TRBJ2-5; 8 positions agree with TRBD1. The CDR3 is made up of 16 amino acids. V shed 5 bases and J 4 bases; nucleotides not matched to a gene: 12. The germline gives CDR1 ENHRY, CDR2 SYGVKD. The CDR3 nucleotides are TGTGCCATCAGTTCAGGACAGGGAGGCCGAACAGAGACCCAGTACTTC. This gives the protein CAISSGQGGRTETQYF.

This clonotype turned up a few times. The chain combines TRBV2 with TRBJ2-7, with D maybe TRBD2 (6 bases). CDR3 length: 17 amino acids. Germline CDR1 is SNHLY and CDR2 is FYNNEI. Trimming cost V 4 bases and J 2 bases, with 21 bases left between them. The CDR3 here is CASSGWQGGFGTYEQYF. In DNA form, the CDR3 reads TGTGCCAGCAGTGGGTGGCAGGGAGGATTTGGGACCTACGAGCAGTACTTC.

J is TRBJ2-7 and V is TRBV4-3; the D is unclear. V was clipped by 0 bases and J by 0 bases, with 12 bases between them. Germline values: CDR1 LGHNA, CDR2 YSLEER. The CDR3 is 16 residues long. The CDR3 DNA reads TGCGCCAGCAGCCAAGATTACCACGCTCCCTCCTACGAGCAGTACTTC. Its translation is CASSQDYHAPSYEQYF.

This clonotype was counted many times. The J gene is TRBJ1-3, the V gene TRBV7-3, with 9 positions matching TRBD1. Germline CDR1 SGHTA, CDR2 FQGTGA. V lost 2 bases, J lost 0 bases, and 8 bases stayed unmatched. The CDR3 has 18 amino acids. The CDR3 bases are TGTGCCAGCAGCTTAGGTTCGACAGGGGGTAACTCTGGAAACACCATATATTTT. As protein: CASSLGSTGGNSGNTIYF.

This clonotype was seen only once. The gene calls are TRBV30 and TRBJ1-2; D possibly corresponds to TRBD1 (5 bases). CDR3 length: 12 residues. The V gene's germline CDR1 is GTSNPN and CDR2 SVGIG (reference sequence). V was pared by 8 bases and J by 3 bases, with 13 bases between. The CDR3 spells CALRGGDYGYTF. In nucleotides, the CDR3 is TGTGCCCTGCGGGGGGGAGACTATGGCTACACCTTC.

This sequence joins TRBV7-9 and TRBJ2-5; D is perhaps TRBD1 or TRBD2 (5 bases each). CDR1 and CDR2 (germline): SEHNR, FQNEAQ (reference sequence). V gave up 8 bases and J gave up 10 bases, with 8 bases separating them. This CDR3 spans 9 amino acids. The DNA for the CDR3 is TGTGCCAGCCGGGACGGCCAGTACTTC. It is translated as CASRDGQYF.

This clonotype has just a few counts. The chain employs TRBV6-5 and TRBJ1-1; D remains unclear. The V gene lost 8 bases and the J gene lost 5 bases, with 18 bases spanning the gap. The CDR3 totals 14 residues. Germline V gene data show CDR1 as MNHEY and CDR2 as SVGAGI. The CDR3 spells CASWDRKVLTEAFF. The CDR3 DNA sequence: TGTGCCAGCTGGGATCGAAAGGTGTTGACTGAAGCTTTCTTT.

This clonotype occurred a few times. The chain is built from TRBV4-1 and TRBJ1-4, with D unclear. Germline CDR1 reads MGHRA; CDR2 reads YSYEKL. The germline V and J ends were trimmed by 4 bases and 8 bases, with 11 bases remaining between them. This CDR3 has 13 residues. CDR3 protein: CASSPIAGEKLFF. The CDR3 DNA is TGCGCCAGCAGCCCGATTGCTGGAGAAAAACTGTTTTTT.

This clonotype was detected ten times or more. V is TRBV20-1 and J is TRBJ1-2; no clear D. Germline CDR1 reads DFQATT; CDR2 reads SNEGSKA (reference sequence). The CDR3 sequence is 13 residues long. V lost 1 base and J 2 bases, leaving 8 bases between the germline ends. The CDR3 nucleotides read TGCAGTGCTAGAGTTGGGCAGAACTATGGCTACACCTTC. It translates to CSARVGQNYGYTF.

Turning to this clonotype: A read error may be the cause here, since a much bigger clone is one base away. V usage is TRBV7-2 and J usage is TRBJ2-7; D unclear. Germline V gives CDR1 SGHTA, CDR2 FQGNSA. This CDR3 is 15 amino acids long. With 3 bases removed from V and 3 bases from J, the gap between germline ends came to 15 bases. CDR3 sequence reads: CASSFPETSHYEQYF. CDR3 DNA sequence: TGTGCCAGCAGCTTCCCAGAGACTTCTCACTACGAGCAGTACTTC.

This clonotype was picked up a small number of times. This sequence may be a read error, since a much larger clone differs from it by one base. This rearrangement joins TRBV12-3 or TRBV12-4 to TRBJ2-2; 7 bases agree with TRBD1. V shed 6 bases, J shed 4 bases, and the junction held 2 bases outside the gene matches. This CDR3 comprises 13 residues. CDR3 DNA sequence: TGTGCCAGCAGCTGGACAGGCACCGGGGAGCTGTTTTTT. Translating gives CASSWTGTGELFF.

This clonotype was counted a few times. This rearrangement joins TRBV5-4 to TRBJ1-2; D may be TRBD1 (6 bases). Germline loops: CDR1 SGHNT, CDR2 YYREEE (reference sequence). The CDR3 has 15 residues. Between the trimmed V and J ends, which lost 4 bases and 4 bases, there was a span of 17 bases. CDR3 nucleotide sequence: TGTGCCAGCAGCCCTGCAACCAGGGGAATCTATGGCTACACCTTC. Residues: CASSPATRGIYGYTF.

The chain is built from TRBV6-6 and TRBJ2-5; D possibly corresponds to TRBD1 (6 bases). Germline values: CDR1 MNHNY, CDR2 SVGAGI (reference sequence). Trimming removed 4 bases at V and 0 bases at J, with 9 bases between. The CDR3 length is 14 residues. CDR3: CASSLGGNQETQYF. The CDR3 DNA sequence: TGTGCCAGCAGTTTAGGGGGAAACCAAGAGACCCAGTACTTC.

The chain uses TRBV7-9 and TRBJ2-5, with 7 bases aligning to TRBD1. Per germline, CDR1 SEHNR and CDR2 FQNEAQ (reference sequence). This CDR3 is 15 amino acids long. J gave up 3 bases and V 6 bases, and 10 bases lay outside the gene matches. The DNA for the CDR3 is TGTGCCAGCAGTTTCCCCCGGGACAGAGAAGAGACCCAGTACTTC. This sequence encodes CASSFPRDREETQYF.

This chain connects TRBV6-1 to TRBJ2-6; D is unresolved. V was clipped by 9 bases and J by 2 bases, with 14 bases between them. CDR1 and CDR2 (germline): MNHNS, SASEGT. CDR3 length: 15 amino acids. The CDR3 protein is CARSPGAAGANVLTF. In nucleotides, the CDR3 is TGTGCCAGATCACCGGGCGCCGCTGGGGCCAACGTCCTGACTTTC.

This clonotype was seen at least ten times. The J gene is TRBJ1-5, the V gene TRBV15; the D is unclear. The germline V gene has CDR1 LNHNV and CDR2 YYDKDF (reference sequence). The CDR3 is 12 amino acids. The V end was cut by 9 bases, the J end by 2 bases, with 8 bases between. The CDR3, as DNA: TGTGCCACAGGGAATGGCAATCAGCCCCAGCATTTT. It is translated as CATGNGNQPQHF.

The count of this clonotype is one. This chain connects TRBV28 to TRBJ2-7; TRBD2 aligns across 7 bases. CDR1 is MDHEN and CDR2 is SYDVKM in the germline V gene. V trimming: 2 bases; J trimming: 4 bases; junction bases outside the gene matches: 8. This CDR3 is 15 amino acids long. The CDR3 nucleotides read TGTGCCAGCAGTTTAGGGGGAGGGCCTTTTTACGAGCAGTACTTC. This gives the protein CASSLGGGPFYEQYF.